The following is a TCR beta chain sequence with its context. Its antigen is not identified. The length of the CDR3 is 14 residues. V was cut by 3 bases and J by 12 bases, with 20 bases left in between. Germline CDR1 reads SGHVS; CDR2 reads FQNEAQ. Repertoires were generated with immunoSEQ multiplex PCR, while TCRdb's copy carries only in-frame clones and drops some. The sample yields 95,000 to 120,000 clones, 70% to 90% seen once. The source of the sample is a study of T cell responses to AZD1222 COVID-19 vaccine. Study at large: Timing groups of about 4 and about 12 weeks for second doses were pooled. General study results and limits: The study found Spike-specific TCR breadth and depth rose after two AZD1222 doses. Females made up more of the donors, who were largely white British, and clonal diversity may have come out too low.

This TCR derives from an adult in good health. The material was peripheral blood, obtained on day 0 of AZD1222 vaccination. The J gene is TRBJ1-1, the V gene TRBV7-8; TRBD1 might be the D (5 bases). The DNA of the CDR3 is TGTGCCAGCAGCTTGTCCGGGGAACCAGGGAAAACTTTCTTT. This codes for CASSLSGEPGKTFF. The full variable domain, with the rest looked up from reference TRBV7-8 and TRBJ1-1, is GAGVSQSPRYKVAKRGQDVALRCDPISGHVSLFWYQQALGQGPEFLTYFQNEAQLDKSGLPSDRFFAERPEGSVSTLKIQRTQQEDSAVYLCASSLSGEPGKTFFGQGTRLTVV.